This TCR beta chain came from a study of human T cells and chemical hapten exposure. The wider study: The patients, most of them female, presented with alopecia areata, totalis or universalis. Regarding the study as a whole: After DPC sensitization, TCRs above 1 in 1000 frequency showed no change.

Time point in this sample: patch test 1, 2 weeks after DPC sensitization. Regarding treatment: therapeutic diphenylcyclopropenone sensitization with weekly scalp DPC. Looked up from germline, CDR1 is SQVTM and CDR2 is ANQGSEA. The CDR3 extends over 11 amino acids. Trimming stripped 4 bases from V and 3 bases from J, with 3 bases between. MiXCR, run by TCRdb on the RACE reads, gives a single entry per CDR3 protein. The sample includes 95,000 or so distinct CDR3 sequences, about 10% of them seen just once. This clonotype was counted only a few times. Antigen specificity is unknown. This TCR was sampled from a man aged 40-49 years with alopecia areata. Some clones in this sample may be carry-over from other donors' samples. V is TRBV29-1 and J is TRBJ2-2; D ambiguous. The source material was whole blood, sampled in connection with sensitization to the hapten diphenylcyclopropenone (DPC). CDR3 DNA: TGCAGCGTTGGGGACACCGGGGAGCTGTTTTTT. This sequence encodes CSVGDTGELFF.